This T cell receptor beta chain was recorded in a study of CD8 T cells in Susac syndrome. In its sample, this clonotype was seen a few times. The antigen remains unidentified. TEMRA cells were FACS-enriched, with CD8+ and CD4+ T cells isolated negatively. Random hexamers were used to reverse transcribe an amount of about 0.45 to 1 ug RNA. Amplification of the TCR beta CDR3 was carried out by immunoSEQ multiplex PCR, which spanned a total of 54 Vbeta and 13 Jbeta segments. TCRdb itself ran the immunoSEQ multiplex PCR reads through MiXCR, one entry per CDR3 protein. Among 100,000 to 150,000 distinct CDR3 sequences listed, around 94% were seen once. Findings and caveats of the study: Total CD8+ and CD8+ TEMRA repertoires contained fewer than 20 and five Susac-specific public clones, respectively. CD8+ clonal expansion in Susac peaked in TEMRA cells and active patients.

V lost 4 bases and J lost 0, with 12 bases in between. The germline V gene has CDR1 SGHNT and CDR2 YYREEE (reference sequence). The CDR3 consists of 15 residues. The rearrangement joins TRBV5-4 to TRBJ2-3, with a weak D call TRBD2 (5 bases). The sequenced sample was CD8+ T cells from PBMCs. This sequence was found in a human donor with Susac syndrome. For the CDR3, the DNA is TGTGCCAGCAGCCCCGCGGGCGTAAGCACAGATACGCAGTATTTT. This codes for CASSPAGVSTDTQYF.